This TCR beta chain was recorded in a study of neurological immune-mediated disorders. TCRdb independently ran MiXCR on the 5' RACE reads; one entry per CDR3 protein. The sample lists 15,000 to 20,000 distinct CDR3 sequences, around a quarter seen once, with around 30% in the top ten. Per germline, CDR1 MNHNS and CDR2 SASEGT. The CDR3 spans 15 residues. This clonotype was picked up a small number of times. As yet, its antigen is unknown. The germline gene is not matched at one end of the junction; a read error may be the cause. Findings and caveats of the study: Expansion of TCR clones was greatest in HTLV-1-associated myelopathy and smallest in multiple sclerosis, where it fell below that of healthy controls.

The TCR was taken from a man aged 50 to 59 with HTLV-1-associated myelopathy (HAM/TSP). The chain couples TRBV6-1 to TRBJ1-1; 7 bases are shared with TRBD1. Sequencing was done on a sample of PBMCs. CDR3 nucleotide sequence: TGTGCCAGCAGAGAAGAATCGACAGGGTGGACTGAAGCTTTCTTT. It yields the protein CASREESTGWTEAFF.